This paragraph covers one T cell receptor (beta chain) sequence. Data came from immunoSEQ multiplex PCR; TCRdb stores just in-frame clones and leaves some out. The data show about 210,000 clones, about 78% seen once. This sample was taken from a study of blood T cell repertoires in COVID-19. The CDR3 loop spans 14 amino acids. V shed 4 bases and J 4 bases; nucleotides not matched to a gene: 1. Germline lookup yields CDR1 MGHDK and CDR2 SYGVNS. This chain joins TRBV25-1 and TRBJ2-3; 11 bases match TRBD2. This clonotype was obtained from a woman in her 70s with acute or convalescent COVID-19. The sample was peripheral blood. CDR3 nucleotides: TGTGCCAGCAGTGCGACTAGCGGGGCAGATACGCAGTATTTT. Translated, it gives CASSATSGADTQYF. The full variable domain, its missing parts supplied by reference TRBV25-1 and TRBJ2-3, is EADIYQTPRYLVIGTGKKITLECSQTMGHDKMYWYQQDPGMELHLIHYSYGVNSTEKGDLSSESTVSRIRTEHFPLTLESARPSHTSQYLCASSATSGADTQYFGPGTRLTVL.